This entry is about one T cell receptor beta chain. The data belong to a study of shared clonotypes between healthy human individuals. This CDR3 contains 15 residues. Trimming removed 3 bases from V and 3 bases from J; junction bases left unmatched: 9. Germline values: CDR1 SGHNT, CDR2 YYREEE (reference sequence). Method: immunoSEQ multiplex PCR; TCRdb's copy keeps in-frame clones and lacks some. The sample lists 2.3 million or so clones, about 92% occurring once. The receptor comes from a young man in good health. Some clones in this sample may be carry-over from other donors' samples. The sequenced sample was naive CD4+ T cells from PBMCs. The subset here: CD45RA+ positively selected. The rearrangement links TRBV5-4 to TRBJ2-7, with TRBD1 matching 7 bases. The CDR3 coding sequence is TGTGCCAGCAGCTCCAATCACAGGGGTGTCTACGAGCAGTACTTC. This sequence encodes CASSSNHRGVYEQYF.